Each of the 29 T cell receptor beta chains below was sequenced from the same sample in a study of beta chain features in type 1 diabetes. All of the isolated RNA was reverse transcribed, so expressed TCRB transcripts were sequenced. Here immunoSEQ multiplex PCR was the method, and the copy in TCRdb shows in-frame clones only, minus some. This table holds approximately 18,000 clones, 50% found once. Sample: stem cell memory CD4+ T cells from blood. Receptors were obtained from a man younger than 30 in good health.

In its sample, this clone was seen a few times. The CDR3 reads CASSFASGGPEQFF. The CDR3, as DNA: TGTGCCAGCAGCTTCGCTAGCGGGGGCCCAGAGCAGTTCTTC. This sequence joins TRBV7-2 and TRBJ2-1; TRBD2 aligns across 10 bases. Germline-derived CDR1 and CDR2 are SGHTA and FQGNSA. CDR3 length equals 14 residues. Trimming cost V 3 bases and J 10 bases; bases outside gene matches: 6.

Only a few counts were recorded for this clone. The V call is TRBV6-1, the J call TRBJ2-1; 7 bases agree with TRBD2. CDR3 length: 15 amino acids. CDR1 is MNHNS, CDR2 SASEGT, per germline. V lost 2 bases to trimming and J lost 5 bases; unmatched junction nucleotides: 6. This CDR3 reads CASSEHGLVHNEQFF. The CDR3 DNA reads as TGTGCCAGCAGTGAACATGGACTAGTCCACAATGAGCAGTTCTTC.

The rearrangement joins TRBV19 to TRBJ2-3; TRBD2 is a possible D gene (6 bases). The germline V and J ends were trimmed by 3 bases and 0 bases, with 10 bases remaining between them. Germline CDR1 reads LNHDA; CDR2 reads SQIVND (reference sequence). The CDR3 runs to 15 residues. The CDR3 protein is CASSIGGFSTDTQYF. The CDR3 DNA reads as TGTGCCAGTAGTATTGGGGGGTTTAGCACAGATACGCAGTATTTT.

This clone occurred a few times. The genes are TRBV5-4 and TRBJ2-5, with D hard to call. Per germline, CDR1 SGHNT and CDR2 YYREEE (reference sequence). This CDR3 region has 14 residues. Deletions cut 4 bases from V and 5 bases from J, with 15 bases between. The CDR3 DNA reads TGTGCCAGCAGCCCCGGGTCGCTCGCGGAGACCCAGTACTTC. It is translated as CASSPGSLAETQYF.

The chain employs TRBV7-3 and TRBJ2-1; 11 bases are shared with TRBD2. The CDR3 is 17 residues long. Trimming took 2 bases from V and 8 from J; bases not matched to a gene: 11. The germline V gene encodes CDR1 SGHTA and CDR2 FQGTGA. The CDR3 region is CASSLVSLLAGDDEQFF. The CDR3 DNA is TGTGCCAGCAGCTTAGTGTCATTACTAGCGGGGGACGATGAGCAGTTCTTC.

This clone was observed once. The CDR3 here is CAWSVLGVGAEQFF. The CDR3 bases are TGTGCCTGGAGCGTTTTGGGGGTGGGGGCTGAGCAGTTCTTC. The J gene is TRBJ2-1, the V gene TRBV30; a possible D gene is TRBD1 (6 bases). Germline V gene lookup returns CDR1 GTSNPN and CDR2 SVGIG (reference sequence). CDR3 size: 14 residues. V lost 3 bases and J 9 bases, leaving 18 bases between the germline ends.

The CDR3: CASSWRSGTGLGGYTF. DNA for the CDR3: TGTGCCAGCAGCTGGCGTTCCGGGACAGGGTTGGGTGGCTACACCTTC. This sequence joins TRBV7-9 and TRBJ1-2; 9 nucleotides align to TRBD1. Germline V lookup: CDR1 SEHNR, CDR2 FQNEAQ (reference sequence). There are 16 residues in the CDR3. Trimming removed 4 bases from V and 7 bases from J; junction bases left unmatched: 13. Combining the CDR3 with reference TRBV7-9 and TRBJ1-2 gives the whole variable domain DTGVSQNPRHKITKRGQNVTFRCDPISEHNRLYWYRQTLGQGPEFLTYFQNEAQLEKSRLLSDRFSAERPKGSFSTLEIQRTEQGDSAMYLCASSWRSGTGLGGYTFGSGTRLTVV.

The chain joins TRBV5-8 to TRBJ1-1, with a tentative D call TRBD1 (6 bases). There are 15 residues in the CDR3. Germline V gene data show CDR1 as SGHTS and CDR2 as YDEGEE. V dropped 6 bases and J dropped 4 bases, with 19 bases sitting between them. The CDR3 sequence: CASTEYRRGGTEAFF. The CDR3 coding sequence is TGTGCCAGCACCGAATATCGTCGAGGGGGCACTGAAGCTTTCTTT. The whole variable domain, filled in from reference TRBV5-8 and TRBJ1-1, reads EAGVTQSPTHLIKTRGQQATLRCSPISGHTSVYWYQQALGLGLQFLLWYDEGEERNRGNFPPRFSGRQFPNYSSELNVNALELEDSALYLCASTEYRRGGTEAFFGQGTRLTVV.

The chain has TRBV28 and TRBJ2-5; D unclear. The J call may not be correct, given that the DNA end is closer to TRBJ2-7. Germline CDR1 is MDHEN and CDR2 is SYDVKM. The CDR3 sequence is 12 residues long. CDR3 nucleotides: TGTGCCAGCAGTACTAACCCCTACGAGCAGTACTTC. Encoded protein: CASSTNPYEQYF.

This sequence joins TRBV6-5 and TRBJ2-7; D remains ambiguous. Germline V lookup: CDR1 MNHEY, CDR2 SVGAGI. The CDR3 loop spans 15 amino acids. Trimming removed 0 bases at V and 0 bases at J, with 9 bases between. The DNA of the CDR3 is TGTGCCAGCAGTTACTCGAATAGTCACTCCTACGAGCAGTACTTC. Translation gives CASSYSNSHSYEQYF.

CDR3 protein: CASSFHSYEQYF. CDR3 DNA: TGTGCCAGCAGCTTCCACTCCTACGAGCAGTACTTC. The chain recombines TRBV5-4 with TRBJ2-7; no clear D gene. Trimming shortened V by 2 bases and J by 0 bases, and 3 bases separated the two germline ends. The CDR3 extends over 12 amino acids. CDR1 and CDR2 from the germline V gene are SGHNT and YYREEE (reference sequence). Together with reference TRBV5-4 and TRBJ2-7, the CDR3 gives the full variable domain: ETGVTQSPTHLIKTRGQQVTLRCSSQSGHNTVSWYQQALGQGPQFIFQYYREEENGRGNFPPRFSGLQFPNYSSELNVNALELDDSALYLCASSFHSYEQYFGPGTRLTVT.

This clone was seen only a few times. The V gene is TRBV7-2, the J gene TRBJ2-3; TRBD2 matches 13 bases. This CDR3 has 16 residues. Germline lookup yields CDR1 SGHTA and CDR2 FQGNSA. With 4 bases clipped from V and 10 bases from J, the junction kept 11 bases outside the gene matches. The CDR3 DNA follows: TGTGCCAGCAGCTCAAGGACTAGCGGGAGTGGGAGGGCGCAGTATTTT. It encodes CASSSRTSGSGRAQYF.

In its sample, this clone was seen a few times. The genes are TRBV12-5 and TRBJ2-1; no firm D call. The CDR3 runs 13 residues. With 1 base removed from V and 5 bases from J, the gap between germline ends came to 6 bases. Germline V gene lookup returns CDR1 LGHNT and CDR2 FRNRAP. The CDR3 nucleotides read TGTGCTAGTGGTTTGGGCAGGCACAATGAGCAGTTCTTC. It specifies CASGLGRHNEQFF.

This clone appeared a single time. The chain joins TRBV11-3 to TRBJ2-7, with D maybe TRBD1 (6 bases). CDR1 SGHNT and CDR2 YENEEA come from the germline V gene. V was pared by 1 base and J by 6 bases, with 13 bases between. The CDR3 is made up of 14 amino acids. The CDR3 here is CASSLVGTQSEQYF. CDR3 nucleotides: TGTGCCAGCAGCTTAGTAGGGACACAGAGCGAGCAGTACTTC.

The CDR3 protein is CASSTTQGASNQPQHF. CDR3 DNA: TGTGCCAGTAGTACCACACAGGGGGCGAGCAATCAGCCCCAGCATTTT. This rearrangement joins TRBV19 to TRBJ1-5, with 9 bases aligning to TRBD1. The CDR3 is made up of 16 amino acids. Per the germline V gene, CDR1 is LNHDA and CDR2 is SQIVND (reference sequence). J was trimmed by 1 base and V by 4 bases; bases with no gene match: 5.

This chain joins TRBV7-9 and TRBJ1-6, with D possibly TRBD1 on 5 matching bases. Germline CDR1 is SEHNR and CDR2 is FQNEAQ (reference sequence). There are 18 residues in the CDR3. V lost 5 bases and J lost 1, with 18 bases in between. The CDR3 loop reads CASSLGTFRESYNSPLHF. The CDR3, as DNA: TGTGCCAGCAGCCTAGGGACTTTCCGGGAATCCTATAATTCACCCCTCCACTTT.

V and J are TRBV6-5 and TRBJ2-1; possibly TRBD2 for D (6 bases). The CDR3 is 14 amino acids. Germline V gives CDR1 MNHEY, CDR2 SVGAGI. V was clipped by 3 bases and J by 4 bases, with 10 bases between them. This CDR3 reads CASSYETRYNEQFF. In nucleotides, the CDR3 is TGTGCCAGCAGTTATGAGACTAGGTACAATGAGCAGTTCTTC.

The count of this clone is one. The CDR3 sequence is CASSAGTAHTGELFF. The CDR3 DNA reads TGCGCCAGCAGCGCCGGGACAGCGCATACCGGGGAGCTGTTTTTT. The chain combines TRBV5-1 with TRBJ2-2, with TRBD1 matching over 7 bases. The V gene's germline CDR1 is SGHRS and CDR2 YFSETQ. This CDR3 has 15 amino acids. The junction had 8 bases not matched to a gene; V was cut back by 4 bases and J by 5 bases.

The chain combines TRBV4-3 with TRBJ1-2; D not resolved. V lost 0 bases and J 11 bases, leaving 13 bases between the germline ends. CDR3 length: 13 amino acids. CDR1 and CDR2 (germline): LGHNA, YSLEER. The CDR3 bases are TGCGCCAGCAGCCAAGATCGAGGCCCAGAATACACCTTC. It codes for CASSQDRGPEYTF.

This clone has just a few counts. The chain couples TRBV29-1 to TRBJ1-2; weak D call: TRBD1 (5 bases). The germline V and J ends were trimmed by 3 bases and 4 bases, with 12 bases remaining between them. This CDR3 is built from 13 residues. From germline, CDR1 is SQVTM and CDR2 ANQGSEA. The DNA of the CDR3 is TGCAGCGTTGACCGGGTCGGGGGCTATGGCTACACCTTC. Protein sequence: CSVDRVGGYGYTF.

The chain carries TRBV19 and TRBJ2-2; TRBD1 matches at 11 bases. This CDR3 has 19 residues. Germline V CDR1 and CDR2: LNHDA, SQIVND (reference sequence). V shed 4 bases, J shed 0 bases, and the junction held 10 bases outside the gene matches. In DNA, the CDR3 is TGTGCCAGTAGTAACCATCTGGACAGGGGGCTGACGAACACCGGGGAGCTGTTTTTT. Translating gives CASSNHLDRGLTNTGELFF.

The genes are TRBV12-5 and TRBJ2-1; possible D gene TRBD1, 6 bases. This CDR3 has 16 residues. V lost 0 bases to trimming and J lost 9 bases, with 18 bases between them. The germline gives CDR1 LGHNT, CDR2 FRNRAP. The CDR3 sequence: CASGLVLGGGGTEQFF. DNA of the CDR3: TGTGCTAGTGGTTTGGTACTTGGGGGCGGAGGCACTGAGCAGTTCTTC.

Only a few counts were recorded for this clone. The chain uses TRBV7-9 and TRBJ2-1; 7 nucleotides align to TRBD2. The germline gives CDR1 SEHNR, CDR2 FQNEAQ (reference sequence). The CDR3 runs 19 residues. Trimming cost V 5 bases and J 2 bases; bases outside gene matches: 18. In DNA, the CDR3 is TGTGCCAGCAGCCAGAGGAGGTGGGAGGGCCAACTGGCCTACAATGAGCAGTTCTTC. Translated: CASSQRRWEGQLAYNEQFF.

This clone occurred a few times. The sample has other DNA sequences that encode this CDR3 too. The V call is TRBV28, the J call TRBJ2-7; no clear D gene. V lost 4 bases, J lost 0 bases, and 7 bases lay in between. The CDR3 spans 13 residues. In germline, CDR1 is MDHEN, CDR2 SYDVKM. The CDR3 spells CASSSGSSYEQYF. The CDR3 region has the DNA TGTGCCAGCAGTTCTGGTAGCTCCTACGAGCAGTACTTC.

V is TRBV6-6 and J is TRBJ1-1; TRBD1 matches 8 bases. Germline CDR1 reads MNHNY; CDR2 reads SVGAGI (reference sequence). After removal of 7 bases from V and 7 bases from J, the junction contained 5 bases not matched to a gene. The CDR3 contains 12 residues. CDR3 residues: CASTYRGIEAFF. The DNA for the CDR3 is TGTGCCAGCACCTACAGGGGGATTGAAGCTTTCTTT.

This clone was picked up a small number of times. This sequence joins TRBV5-1 and TRBJ2-5; 8 nucleotides match TRBD1. The J call is doubtful: the DNA matches TRBJ2-7 better. The CDR3 covers 14 residues. The V gene's germline CDR1 is SGHRS and CDR2 YFSETQ. CDR3 nucleotide sequence: TGCGCCAGCAGCTCGGACAGGGTGTCCAACGAGCAGTACTTC. It encodes CASSSDRVSNEQYF.

The CDR3 nucleotides read TGTGCCAGCAGCTTAGTGGGCCTGAAGGGCAATCAGCCCCAGCATTTT. It specifies CASSLVGLKGNQPQHF. The rearrangement joins TRBV7-2 to TRBJ1-5, with D hard to call. The V gene's germline CDR1 is SGHTA and CDR2 FQGNSA. V was trimmed by 1 base and J by 2 bases, leaving 12 bases between them. CDR3 length: 16 amino acids.

This clone was detected a few times. The V gene is TRBV5-1, the J gene TRBJ2-7; 7 bases agree with TRBD2. This CDR3 comprises 15 residues. CDR1 is SGHRS and CDR2 is YFSETQ in the germline V gene. The junction had 4 bases not matched to a gene; V was cut back by 0 bases and J by 1 base. CDR3 protein: CASSLAGRGSYEQYF. The CDR3 DNA sequence: TGCGCCAGCAGCTTGGCCGGGCGGGGGTCCTACGAGCAGTACTTC.

The J gene is TRBJ1-1, the V gene TRBV11-2; perhaps TRBD1 as D (6 bases). Deletions cut 5 bases from V and 1 base from J, with 14 bases between. There are 15 residues in the CDR3. Per the germline V gene, CDR1 is SGHAT and CDR2 is FQNNGV. This CDR3 reads CASSPRGGQNTEAFF. CDR3 nucleotide sequence: TGTGCCAGCAGCCCAAGGGGGGGCCAGAACACTGAAGCTTTCTTT.